This TCR beta chain was sequenced during a study of T cells after yellow fever vaccination. Points from the study as a whole: Reappearing after the booster were most of the clones from primary vaccination (96% CD4, 75% to 90% CD8). Secondary responses were weaker yet peaked faster, day 5 versus 15.

This clonotype has at least ten counts. Its antigen remains unknown. V was pared by 1 base and J by 2 bases, with 10 bases between. The CDR3 totals 15 residues. From germline, CDR1 is SGHNT and CDR2 YYREEE (reference sequence). Template switching by 5'RACE produced TCR cDNA, adding a universal primer site and UMIs. Using its own MiXCR run on the 5' RACE reads, TCRdb lists one record per CDR3 protein. There are some 220,000 distinct CDR3 sequences in the sample; around 3.1% occur only once, and around 3.3% lies in the top ten. The chain has TRBV5-4 and TRBJ2-4, with D possibly TRBD2 on 5 matching bases. Specimen: CD4+ T cells sorted from PBMCs, collected 10 days after the yellow fever booster vaccination. This clonotype was sampled from a man younger than 30 who received the YFV17D yellow fever vaccine. Here the CDR3 reads CASSLSGASKNIQYF. Here the CDR3 DNA reads TGTGCCAGCAGCTTGAGCGGCGCCTCCAAAAACATTCAGTACTTC.